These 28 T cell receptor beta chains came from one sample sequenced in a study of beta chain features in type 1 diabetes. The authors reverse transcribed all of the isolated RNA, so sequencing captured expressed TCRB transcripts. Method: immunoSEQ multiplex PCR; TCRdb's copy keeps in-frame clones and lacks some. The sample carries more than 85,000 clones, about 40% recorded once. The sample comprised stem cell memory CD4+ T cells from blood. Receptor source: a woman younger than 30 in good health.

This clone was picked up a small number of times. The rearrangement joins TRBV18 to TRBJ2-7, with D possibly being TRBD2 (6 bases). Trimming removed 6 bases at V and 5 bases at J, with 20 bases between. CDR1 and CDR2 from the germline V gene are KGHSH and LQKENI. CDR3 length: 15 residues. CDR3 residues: CASSPGWRDVDEQYF. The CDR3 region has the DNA TGTGCCAGCTCGCCCGGCTGGCGGGATGTCGACGAGCAGTACTTC.

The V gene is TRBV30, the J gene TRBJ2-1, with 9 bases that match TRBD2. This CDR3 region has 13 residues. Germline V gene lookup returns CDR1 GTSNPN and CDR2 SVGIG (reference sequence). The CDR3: CALEASGINEQFF. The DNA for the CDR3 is TGTGCTCTAGAGGCTAGCGGGATCAATGAGCAGTTCTTC.

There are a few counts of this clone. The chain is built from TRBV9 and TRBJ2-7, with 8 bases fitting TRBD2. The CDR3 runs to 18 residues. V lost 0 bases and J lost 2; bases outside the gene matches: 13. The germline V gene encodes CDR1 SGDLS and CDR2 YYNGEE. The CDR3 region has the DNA TGTGCCAGCAGCGTAGGGACTAGCAGAGGTTGGTGGGCCTACGAGCAGTACTTC. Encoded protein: CASSVGTSRGWWAYEQYF.

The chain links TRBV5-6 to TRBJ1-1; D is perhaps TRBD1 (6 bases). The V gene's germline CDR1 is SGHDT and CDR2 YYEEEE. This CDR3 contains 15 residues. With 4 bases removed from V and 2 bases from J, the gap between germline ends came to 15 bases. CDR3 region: CASSQNRVGNTEAFF. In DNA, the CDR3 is TGTGCCAGCAGCCAAAACAGGGTCGGAAACACTGAAGCTTTCTTT.

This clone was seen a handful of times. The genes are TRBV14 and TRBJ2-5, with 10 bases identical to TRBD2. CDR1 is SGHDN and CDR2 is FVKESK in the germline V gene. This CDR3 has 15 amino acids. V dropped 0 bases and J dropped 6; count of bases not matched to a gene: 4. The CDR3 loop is CASSQESSGRQTQYF. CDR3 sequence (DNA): TGTGCCAGCAGCCAAGAGTCTAGCGGGAGACAGACCCAGTACTTC.

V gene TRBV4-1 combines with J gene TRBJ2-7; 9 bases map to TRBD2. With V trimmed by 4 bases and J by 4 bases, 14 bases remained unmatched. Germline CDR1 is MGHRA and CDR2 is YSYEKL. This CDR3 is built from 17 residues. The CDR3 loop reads CASSLRSSGDNLYEQYF. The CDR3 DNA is TGCGCCAGCAGCCTTCGGTCTAGCGGGGATAACCTATACGAGCAGTACTTC.

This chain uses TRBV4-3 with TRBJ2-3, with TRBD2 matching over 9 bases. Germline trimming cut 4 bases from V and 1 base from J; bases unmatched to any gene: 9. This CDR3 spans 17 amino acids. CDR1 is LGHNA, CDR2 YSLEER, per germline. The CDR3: CASSRLAGESGTDTQYF. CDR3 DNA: TGCGCCAGCAGCCGATTAGCGGGAGAGTCTGGCACAGATACGCAGTATTTT.

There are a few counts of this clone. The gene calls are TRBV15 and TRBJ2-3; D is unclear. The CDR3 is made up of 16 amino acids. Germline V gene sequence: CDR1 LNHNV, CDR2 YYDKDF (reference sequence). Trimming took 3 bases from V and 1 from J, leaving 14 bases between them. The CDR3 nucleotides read TGTGCCACCAGCAGCGCGATGCTCGCTGGCACAGATACGCAGTATTTT. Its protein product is CATSSAMLAGTDTQYF.

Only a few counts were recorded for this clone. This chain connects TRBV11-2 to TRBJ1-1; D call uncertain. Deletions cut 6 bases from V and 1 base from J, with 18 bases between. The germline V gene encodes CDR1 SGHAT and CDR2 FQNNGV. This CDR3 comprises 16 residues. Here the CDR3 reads CASRPARQAPNTEAFF. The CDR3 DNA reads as TGTGCCAGCAGACCCGCCCGGCAGGCCCCGAACACTGAAGCTTTCTTT.

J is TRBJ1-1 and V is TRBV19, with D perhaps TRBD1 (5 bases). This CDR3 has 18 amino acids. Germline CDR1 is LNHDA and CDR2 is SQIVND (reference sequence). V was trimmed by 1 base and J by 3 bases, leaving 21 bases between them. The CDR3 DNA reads TGTGCCAGTAGTATAGGAGTTAGGGGCGCTAGAGGAGACACTGAAGCTTTCTTT. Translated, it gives CASSIGVRGARGDTEAFF.

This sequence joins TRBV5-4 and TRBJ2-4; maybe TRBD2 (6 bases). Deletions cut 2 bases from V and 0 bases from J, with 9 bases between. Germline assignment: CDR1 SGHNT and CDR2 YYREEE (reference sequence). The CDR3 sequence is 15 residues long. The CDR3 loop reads CASSLKGLAKNIQYF. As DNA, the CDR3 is TGTGCCAGCAGCTTAAAGGGACTAGCCAAAAACATTCAGTACTTC.

The CDR3 protein is CSVTSFFLTGNTEAFF. CDR3 in DNA: TGCAGCGTCACCTCCTTTTTCTTGACAGGTAACACTGAAGCTTTCTTT. The V and J genes are TRBV29-1 and TRBJ1-1; possible D gene TRBD1, 6 bases. The CDR3 extends over 16 amino acids. Germline lookup yields CDR1 SQVTM and CDR2 ANQGSEA. V gave up 6 bases and J gave up 2 bases, with 22 bases separating them. Based on the CDR3 plus reference TRBV29-1 and TRBJ1-1, the full variable domain is SAVISQKPSRDICQRGTSLTIQCQVDSQVTMMFWYRQQPGQSLTLIATANQGSEATYESGFVIDKFPISRPNLTFSTLTVSNMSPEDSSIYLCSVTSFFLTGNTEAFFGQGTRLTVV.

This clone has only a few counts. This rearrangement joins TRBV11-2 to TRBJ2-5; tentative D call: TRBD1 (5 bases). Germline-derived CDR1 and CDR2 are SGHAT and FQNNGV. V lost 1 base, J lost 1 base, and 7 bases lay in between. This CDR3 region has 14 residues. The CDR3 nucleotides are TGTGCCAGCAGCTTAGGGGGCCTCCAAGAGACCCAGTACTTC. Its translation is CASSLGGLQETQYF.

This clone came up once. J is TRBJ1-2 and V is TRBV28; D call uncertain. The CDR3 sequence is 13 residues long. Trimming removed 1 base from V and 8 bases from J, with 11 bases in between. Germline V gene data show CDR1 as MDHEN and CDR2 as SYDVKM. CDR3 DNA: TGTGCCAGCAGTTTATTAGTGGCGCGGGGCTACACCTTC. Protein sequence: CASSLLVARGYTF.

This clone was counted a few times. The DNA for the CDR3 is TGTGCCAGTAGTCCCCCGACGCCGCTCAGGCAGCCCCAGCATTTT. It encodes CASSPPTPLRQPQHF. V and J are TRBV19 and TRBJ1-5, with D unresolved. The CDR3 sequence is 15 residues long. Germline lookup yields CDR1 LNHDA and CDR2 SQIVND (reference sequence). The V and J ends lost 5 bases and 7 bases respectively, with 18 bases between them.

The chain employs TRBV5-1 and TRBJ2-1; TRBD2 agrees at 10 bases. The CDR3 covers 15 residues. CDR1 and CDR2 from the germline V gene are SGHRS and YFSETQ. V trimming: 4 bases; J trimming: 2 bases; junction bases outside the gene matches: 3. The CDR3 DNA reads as TGCGCCAGCAGCCTCGGGACTAGCGCCTACAATGAGCAGTTCTTC. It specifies CASSLGTSAYNEQFF.

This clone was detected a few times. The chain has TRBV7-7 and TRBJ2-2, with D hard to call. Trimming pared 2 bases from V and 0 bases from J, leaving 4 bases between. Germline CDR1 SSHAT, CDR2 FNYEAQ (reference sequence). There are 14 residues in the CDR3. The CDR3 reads CASSLSTNTGELFF. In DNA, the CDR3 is TGTGCCAGCAGCTTAAGCACGAACACCGGGGAGCTGTTTTTT.

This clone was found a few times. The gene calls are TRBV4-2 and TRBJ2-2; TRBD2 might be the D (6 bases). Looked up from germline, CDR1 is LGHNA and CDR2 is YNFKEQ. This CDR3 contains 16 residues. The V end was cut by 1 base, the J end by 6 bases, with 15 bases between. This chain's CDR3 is CASSQGAGLTAGELFF. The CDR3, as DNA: TGTGCCAGCAGCCAAGGGGCCGGACTAACGGCCGGGGAGCTGTTTTTT.

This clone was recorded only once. The CDR3 loop is CASSTAGVGTDTQYF. The CDR3 region has the DNA TGTGCCAGCAGTACCGCGGGCGTGGGGACAGATACGCAGTATTTT. This chain uses TRBV6-1 with TRBJ2-3, with a tentative D call TRBD2 (5 bases). CDR3 length: 15 amino acids. V was trimmed by 5 bases and J by 3 bases, leaving 15 bases between them. CDR1 is MNHNS and CDR2 is SASEGT in the germline V gene.

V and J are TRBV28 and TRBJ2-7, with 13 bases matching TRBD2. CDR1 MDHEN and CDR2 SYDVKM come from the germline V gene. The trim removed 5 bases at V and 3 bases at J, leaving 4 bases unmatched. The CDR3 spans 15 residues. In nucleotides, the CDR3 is TGTGCCAGCAGTCCTCGGACTAGCGGGGGCTACGAGCAGTACTTC. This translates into CASSPRTSGGYEQYF.

CDR3 DNA sequence: TGCGCCAGCAGCTTTAATCGACAGGGCTACGAGCAGTACTTC. Amino acid sequence: CASSFNRQGYEQYF. The chain has TRBV5-1 and TRBJ2-7; 7 bases map to TRBD1. In germline, CDR1 is SGHRS, CDR2 YFSETQ. V lost 2 bases, J lost 3 bases, and 5 bases stayed unmatched. The length of the CDR3 is 14 residues.

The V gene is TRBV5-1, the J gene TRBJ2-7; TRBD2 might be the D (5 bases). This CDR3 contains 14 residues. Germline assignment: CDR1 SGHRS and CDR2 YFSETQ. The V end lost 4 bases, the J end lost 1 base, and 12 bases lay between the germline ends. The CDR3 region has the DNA TGCGCCAGCAGCGGCGGAGGTGGTTCCTACGAGCAGTACTTC. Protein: CASSGGGGSYEQYF.

The CDR3 spells CASSYSGTGEQYF. The CDR3 nucleotides read TGTGCCAGCAGCTATAGCGGGACGGGGGAGCAGTACTTC. The chain employs TRBV7-2 and TRBJ2-7; 8 positions match TRBD2. There are 13 residues in the CDR3. Looked up from germline, CDR1 is SGHTA and CDR2 is FQGNSA. The V segment lost 4 bases and the J segment 7 bases; nucleotides outside the gene matches: 6.

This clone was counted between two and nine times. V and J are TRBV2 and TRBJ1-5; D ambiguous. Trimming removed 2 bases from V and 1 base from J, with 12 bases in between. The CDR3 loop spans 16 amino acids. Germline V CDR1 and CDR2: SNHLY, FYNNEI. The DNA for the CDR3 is TGTGCCAGCAGTGAATGGTTCGGTAAGAGCAATCAGCCCCAGCATTTT. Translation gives CASSEWFGKSNQPQHF.

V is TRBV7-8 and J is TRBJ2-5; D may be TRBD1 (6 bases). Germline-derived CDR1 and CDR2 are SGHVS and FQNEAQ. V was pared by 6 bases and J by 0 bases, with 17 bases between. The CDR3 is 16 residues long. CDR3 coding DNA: TGTGCCAGCAGTTCGATTATTACAGGGTACCAAGAGACCCAGTACTTC. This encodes CASSSIITGYQETQYF.

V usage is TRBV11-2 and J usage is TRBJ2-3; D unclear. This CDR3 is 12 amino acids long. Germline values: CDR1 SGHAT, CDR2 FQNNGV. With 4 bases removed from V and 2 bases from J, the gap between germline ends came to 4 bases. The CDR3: CASSSNTDTQYF. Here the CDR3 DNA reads TGTGCCAGCAGCTCTAACACAGATACGCAGTATTTT.

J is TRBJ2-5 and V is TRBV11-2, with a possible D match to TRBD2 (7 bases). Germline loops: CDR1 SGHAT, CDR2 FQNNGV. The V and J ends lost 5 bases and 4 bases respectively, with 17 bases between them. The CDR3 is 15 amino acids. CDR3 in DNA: TGTGCCAGCAGCCCACGGGGGCTAGCGGTAGAGACCCAGTACTTC. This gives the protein CASSPRGLAVETQYF.

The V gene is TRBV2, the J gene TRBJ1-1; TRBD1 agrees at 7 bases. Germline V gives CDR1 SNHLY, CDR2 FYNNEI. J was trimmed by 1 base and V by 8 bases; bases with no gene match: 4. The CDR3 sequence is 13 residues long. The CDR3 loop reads CASAGQPNTEAFF. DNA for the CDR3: TGTGCCAGCGCGGGACAGCCGAACACTGAAGCTTTCTTT. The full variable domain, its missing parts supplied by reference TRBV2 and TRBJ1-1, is EPEVTQTPSHQVTQMGQEVILRCVPISNHLYFYWYRQILGQKVEFLVSFYNNEISEKSEIFDDQFSVERPDGSNFTLKIRSTKLEDSAMYFCASAGQPNTEAFFGQGTRLTVV.